A selection of T cell receptor beta chains follows, all from one sample in a study of shared clonotypes between healthy human individuals. Generated by immunoSEQ multiplex PCR, the TCRdb table keeps only in-frame clones and is missing some. The sample records approximately 2.5 million clones, roughly 93% being singletons. The specimen sequenced was naive CD4+ T cells from PBMCs. The receptors were sampled from a man aged 18 to 29 in good health. Some clones in this sample may be carry-over from other donors' samples. Both conserved end residues are part of each CDR3. Fields, in order: J gene, V gene, CDR3 protein.

TRBJ2-7 TRBV10-3 CAIQAGVYSYEQYF
TRBJ1-1 TRBV6-5 CASSSRARGNTEAFF
TRBJ2-1 TRBV18 CASSPQGLAVNEQFF
TRBJ2-5 TRBV28 CASNSQETQYF
TRBJ2-7 TRBV27 CASRLLNSYEQYF
TRBJ2-1 TRBV27 CASRDTSYNEQFF
TRBJ2-2 TRBV10-3 CAIKPGQGAISGELFF
TRBJ1-2 TRBV4-2 CASSQEMGQTSGYTF
TRBJ1-1 TRBV20-1 CSVEGAMEAFF
TRBJ2-7 TRBV29-1 CSVAGTAEQYF
TRBJ2-7 TRBV7-2 CASSLLTGLYF
TRBJ1-1 TRBV7-2 CASSWGTGVGTEAFF
TRBJ1-5 TRBV28 CASSSRRGPNQPQHF
TRBJ2-1 TRBV7-9 CAGSLGTSVYGEQFF
TRBJ2-1 TRBV28 CASTIGNEQFF
TRBJ1-1 TRBV29-1 CSVSGQGNLEAFF
TRBJ1-5 TRBV10-3 CAISVEMADQPQHF
TRBJ1-2 TRBV19 CASSSPPLPGASGYTF
TRBJ2-4 TRBV5-1 CASSLSGSKNIQYF
TRBJ2-1 TRBV6-1 CASSEAWRTSQWSGRADEQFF
TRBJ2-3 TRBV5-1 CASSTGTSGRPNTDTQYF
TRBJ2-2 TRBV29-1 CSVEGRGSGSSGTGELFF
TRBJ2-7 TRBV6-5 CASSYTGTSSYEQYF
TRBJ2-2 TRBV5-1 CASSLDYNTGELFF
TRBJ1-1 TRBV7-3 CASSYDRGTEAFF
TRBJ1-2 TRBV19 CASSRSEYGYTF
TRBJ1-5 TRBV10-2 CASSEGLLSNQPQHF
TRBJ2-7 TRBV4-2 CASSPDSYEQYF
TRBJ2-7 TRBV28 CASSSLAGGFREQYF
TRBJ1-2 TRBV28 CASSQLGYTF
TRBJ1-6 TRBV7-6 CASSLPNNSPLHF
TRBJ2-7 TRBV28 CASSSGRGEQYF
TRBJ1-2 TRBV28 CASSFPPAGDHYGYTF
TRBJ1-2 TRBV27 CASRPWPISYGYTF
TRBJ1-1 TRBV5-1 CASSFRATNTVKAEAFF